This T cell receptor beta chain was identified during a study of T-cell reconstitution after alpha-beta-depleted transplantation in children. The TCRbeta library was prepared with unique molecular identifiers. MiXCR, applied by TCRdb to the PCR reads, yields one record per CDR3 protein. The sample comprises hundreds of thousands of distinct CDR3 sequences, 12% of which are singletons, and less than 6.5% rests with the top ten. Trimming cost V 3 bases and J 2 bases; bases outside gene matches: 7. The CDR3 consists of 16 residues. The V gene's germline CDR1 is SQVTM and CDR2 ANQGSEA. The gene calls are TRBV29-1 and TRBJ2-7; 13 bases fit TRBD2. Sequences were derived from PBMCs from the stem cell graft donor, sampled from the stem cell graft. This sequence was found in a human donor who donated a stem cell graft to a child with combined immunodeficiency. CDR3 residues: CSVDGTSGVDPYEQYF. In DNA, the CDR3 is TGCAGCGTTGATGGGACTAGCGGGGTGGACCCCTACGAGCAGTACTTC.